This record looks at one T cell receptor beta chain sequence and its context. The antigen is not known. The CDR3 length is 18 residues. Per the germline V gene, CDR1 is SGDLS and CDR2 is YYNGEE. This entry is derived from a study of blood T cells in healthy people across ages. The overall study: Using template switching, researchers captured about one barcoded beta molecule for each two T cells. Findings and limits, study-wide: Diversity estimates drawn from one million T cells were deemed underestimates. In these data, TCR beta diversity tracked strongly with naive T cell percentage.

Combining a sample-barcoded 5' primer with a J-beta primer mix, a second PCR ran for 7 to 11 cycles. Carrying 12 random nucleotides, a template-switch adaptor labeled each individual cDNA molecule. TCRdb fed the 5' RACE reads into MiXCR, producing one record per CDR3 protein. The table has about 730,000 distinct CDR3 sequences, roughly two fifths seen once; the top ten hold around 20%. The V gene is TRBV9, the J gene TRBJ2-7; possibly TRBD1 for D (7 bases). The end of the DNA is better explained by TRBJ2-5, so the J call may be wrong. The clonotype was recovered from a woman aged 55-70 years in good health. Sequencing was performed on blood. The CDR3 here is CASSVGGSGADRTGTQYF. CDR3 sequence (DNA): TGTGCCAGCAGCGTAGGGGGTTCGGGAGCGGACCGGACAGGGACCCAGTACTTC.